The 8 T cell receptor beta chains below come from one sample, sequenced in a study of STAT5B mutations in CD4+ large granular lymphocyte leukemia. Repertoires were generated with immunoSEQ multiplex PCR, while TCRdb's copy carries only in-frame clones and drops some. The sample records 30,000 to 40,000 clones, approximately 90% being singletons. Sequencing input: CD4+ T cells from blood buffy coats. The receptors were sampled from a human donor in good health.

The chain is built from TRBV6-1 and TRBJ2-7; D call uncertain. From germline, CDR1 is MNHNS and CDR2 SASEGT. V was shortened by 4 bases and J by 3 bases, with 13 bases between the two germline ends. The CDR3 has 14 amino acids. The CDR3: CASSVEEYGYEQYF. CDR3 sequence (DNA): TGTGCCAGCAGTGTAGAAGAGTATGGCTACGAGCAGTACTTC.

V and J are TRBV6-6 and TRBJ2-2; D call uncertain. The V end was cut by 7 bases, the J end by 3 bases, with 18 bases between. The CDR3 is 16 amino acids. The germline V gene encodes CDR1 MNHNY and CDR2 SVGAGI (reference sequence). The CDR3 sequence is CASIPVGKSDTGELFF. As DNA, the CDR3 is TGTGCCAGCATCCCGGTGGGTAAATCGGACACCGGGGAGCTGTTTTTT.

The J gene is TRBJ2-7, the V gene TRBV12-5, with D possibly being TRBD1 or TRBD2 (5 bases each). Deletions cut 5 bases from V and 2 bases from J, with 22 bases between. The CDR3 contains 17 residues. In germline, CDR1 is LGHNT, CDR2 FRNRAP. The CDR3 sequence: CASGTHRDRGWAYEQYF. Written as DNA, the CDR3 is TGTGCTAGTGGTACTCACCGGGACCGGGGTTGGGCCTACGAGCAGTACTTC.

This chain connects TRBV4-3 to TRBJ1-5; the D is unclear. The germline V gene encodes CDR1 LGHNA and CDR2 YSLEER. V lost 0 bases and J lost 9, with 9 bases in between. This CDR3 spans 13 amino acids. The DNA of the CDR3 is TGCGCCAGCAGCCAAGAAAGGGATAGGCCCCAGCATTTT. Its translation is CASSQERDRPQHF.

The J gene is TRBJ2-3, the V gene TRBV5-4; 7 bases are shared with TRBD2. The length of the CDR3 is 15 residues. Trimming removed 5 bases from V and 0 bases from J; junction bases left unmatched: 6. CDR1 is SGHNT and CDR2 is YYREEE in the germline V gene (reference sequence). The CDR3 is CASRRGGSSTDTQYF. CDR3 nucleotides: TGTGCCAGCAGGCGCGGGGGTTCTAGCACAGATACGCAGTATTTT.

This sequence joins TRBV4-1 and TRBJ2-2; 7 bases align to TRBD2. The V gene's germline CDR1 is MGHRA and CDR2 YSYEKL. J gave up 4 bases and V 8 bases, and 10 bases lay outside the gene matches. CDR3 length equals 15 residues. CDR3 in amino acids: CASAHGTTLTGELFF. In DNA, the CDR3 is TGCGCCAGCGCGCACGGGACTACCCTCACCGGGGAGCTGTTTTTT.

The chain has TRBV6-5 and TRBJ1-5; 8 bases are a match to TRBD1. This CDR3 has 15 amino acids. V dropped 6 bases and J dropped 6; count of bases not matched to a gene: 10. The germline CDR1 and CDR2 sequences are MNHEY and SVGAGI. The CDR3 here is CASRGTGTGSQPQHF. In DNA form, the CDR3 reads TGTGCCAGCAGGGGGACCGGGACAGGTAGTCAGCCCCAGCATTTT.

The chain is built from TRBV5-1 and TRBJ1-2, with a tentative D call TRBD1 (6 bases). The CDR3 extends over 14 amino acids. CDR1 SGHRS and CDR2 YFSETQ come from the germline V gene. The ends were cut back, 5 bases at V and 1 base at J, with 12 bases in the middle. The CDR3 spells CASRSGASNYGYTF. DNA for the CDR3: TGCGCCAGCAGATCAGGGGCTAGTAACTATGGCTACACCTTC.